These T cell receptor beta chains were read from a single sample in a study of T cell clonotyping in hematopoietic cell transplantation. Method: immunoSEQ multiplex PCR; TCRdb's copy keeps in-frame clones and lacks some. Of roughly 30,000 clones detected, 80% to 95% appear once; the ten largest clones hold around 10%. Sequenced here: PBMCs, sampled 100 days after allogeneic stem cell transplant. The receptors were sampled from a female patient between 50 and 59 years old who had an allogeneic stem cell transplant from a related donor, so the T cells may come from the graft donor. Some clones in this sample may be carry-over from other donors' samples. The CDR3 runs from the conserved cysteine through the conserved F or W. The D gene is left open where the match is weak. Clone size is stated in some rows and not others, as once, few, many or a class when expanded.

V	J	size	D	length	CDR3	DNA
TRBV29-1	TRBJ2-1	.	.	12	CSVGQPYNEQFF	TGCAGCGTTGGACAGCCCTACAATGAGCAGTTCTTC
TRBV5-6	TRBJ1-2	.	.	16	CASSLRQADSLYGYTF	TGTGCCAGCAGCTTACGACAAGCCGATTCCCTCTATGGCTACACCTTC
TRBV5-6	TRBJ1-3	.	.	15	CASSLSGLSGNTIYF	TGTGCCAGCAGCTTGTCCGGGCTCTCTGGAAACACCATATATTTT
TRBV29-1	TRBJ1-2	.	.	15	CSVARLRDRNYGYTF	TGCAGCGTTGCGAGACTTAGGGACCGAAACTATGGCTACACCTTC
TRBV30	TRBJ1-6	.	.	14	CAWATGTVNSPLHF	TGTGCCTGGGCTACCGGGACTGTCAATTCACCCCTCCACTTT
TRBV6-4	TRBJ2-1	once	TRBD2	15	CASSDRGESYNEQFF	TGTGCCAGCAGTGACCGGGGGGAGTCATACAATGAGCAGTTCTTC
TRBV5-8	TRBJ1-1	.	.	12	CASSFANTEAFF	TGTGCCAGCAGCTTTGCGAACACTGAAGCTTTCTTT
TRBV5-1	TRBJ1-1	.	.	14	CASSLEGRNTEAFF	TGCGCCAGCAGCTTGGAGGGCAGGAACACTGAAGCTTTCTTT
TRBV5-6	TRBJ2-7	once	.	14	CASSLGLTVYEQYF	TGTGCCAGCAGCTTGGGACTAACTGTCTACGAGCAGTACTTC
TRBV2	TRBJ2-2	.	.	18	CASSDHDGTPLDTGELFF	TGTGCCAGCAGTGATCACGACGGGACACCATTGGACACCGGGGAGCTGTTTTTT
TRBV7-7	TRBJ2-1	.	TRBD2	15	CASSTTSVGYNEQFF	TGTGCCAGCAGCACAACTAGCGTAGGATACAATGAGCAGTTCTTC
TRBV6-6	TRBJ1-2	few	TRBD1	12	CASSPDRGGYTF	TGTGCCAGCAGTCCCGACAGGGGGGGCTACACCTTC
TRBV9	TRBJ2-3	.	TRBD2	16	CASSAPRGELTDTQYF	TGTGCCAGCAGCGCCCCCCGGGGGGAACTCACAGATACGCAGTATTTT